This T cell receptor beta chain was found in a study of control samples from healthy donors and cancer patients. The trim removed 3 bases at V and 0 bases at J, leaving 16 bases unmatched. Germline V gene lookup returns CDR1 MDHEN and CDR2 SYDVKM. This CDR3 spans 21 amino acids. TCRdb's table, derived via immunoSEQ multiplex PCR, lists solely in-frame clones and lacks some. The sample has more than 150,000 clones; 92% are singletons. The sequence derives from a woman under 40 in good health. V gene TRBV28 combines with J gene TRBJ1-5, with TRBD1 matching over 11 bases. Sequencing used blood. CDR3 nucleotides: TGTGCCAGCAGTTTCCCACCGCAACGGACAGGGGGCCTCCGTAGCAATCAGCCCCAGCATTTT. Translated: CASSFPPQRTGGLRSNQPQHF.